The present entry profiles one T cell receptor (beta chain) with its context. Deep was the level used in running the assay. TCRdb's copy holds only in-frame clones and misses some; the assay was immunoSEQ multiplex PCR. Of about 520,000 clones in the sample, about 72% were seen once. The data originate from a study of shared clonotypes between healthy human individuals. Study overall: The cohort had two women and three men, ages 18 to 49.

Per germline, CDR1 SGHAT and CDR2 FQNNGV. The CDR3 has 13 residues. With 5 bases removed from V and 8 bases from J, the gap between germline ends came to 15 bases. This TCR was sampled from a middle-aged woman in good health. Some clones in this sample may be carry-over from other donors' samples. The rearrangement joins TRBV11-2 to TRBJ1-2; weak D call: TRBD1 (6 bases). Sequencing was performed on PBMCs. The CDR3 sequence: CASSTVTGFGYTF. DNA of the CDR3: TGTGCCAGCAGCACAGTAACAGGGTTCGGCTACACCTTC.